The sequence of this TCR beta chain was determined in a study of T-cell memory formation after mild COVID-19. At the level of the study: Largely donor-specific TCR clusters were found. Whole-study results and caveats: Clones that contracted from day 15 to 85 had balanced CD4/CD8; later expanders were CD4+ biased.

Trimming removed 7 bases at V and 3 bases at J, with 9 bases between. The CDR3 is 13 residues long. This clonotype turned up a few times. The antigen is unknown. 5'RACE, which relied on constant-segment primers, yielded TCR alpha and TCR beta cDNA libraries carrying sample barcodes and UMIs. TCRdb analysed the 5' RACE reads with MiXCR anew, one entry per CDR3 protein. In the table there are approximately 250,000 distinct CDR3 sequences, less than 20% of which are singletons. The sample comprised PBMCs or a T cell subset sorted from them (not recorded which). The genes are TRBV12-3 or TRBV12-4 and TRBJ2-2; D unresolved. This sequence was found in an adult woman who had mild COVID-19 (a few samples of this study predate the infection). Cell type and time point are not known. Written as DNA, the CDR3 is TGTGCCAGCACCATGGTCCACACCGGGGAGCTGTTTTTT. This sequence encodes CASTMVHTGELFF.